A selection of T cell receptor beta chains follows, all from one sample in a study of cytomegalovirus exposure and HLA in healthy donors. Sequenced by immunoSEQ multiplex PCR; TCRdb stores in-frame clones only, minus some. The sample lists 120,000 or so clones, over 60% seen once, with roughly 2.9% in the top ten. The sample was PBMCs. Receptors originate from a woman aged 55-69 years in good health and CMV-seropositive. CDR3s include the opening cysteine and the closing phenylalanine or tryptophan. The order of the fields is J gene, D gene, V gene, clone size, CDR3 protein, CDR3 DNA. D genes are given only for firm matches. Expanded clones are given a class, and other clones once, few, many or no size at all.

>TRBJ2-5|.|TRBV19|.
CASSRDFSLGTQYF
TGTGCCAGTAGTCGGGACTTCAGTTTGGGGACCCAGTACTTC
>TRBJ2-3|.|TRBV27|.
CASSLTGTDTQYF
TGTGCCAGCAGTTTAACAGGCACAGATACGCAGTATTTT
>TRBJ2-3|TRBD2|TRBV5-1|.
CASSDLNSGKSADTQYF
TGCGCCAGCAGCGATCTGAATAGCGGGAAAAGCGCAGATACGCAGTATTTT
>TRBJ2-7|TRBD1|TRBV5-1|.
CASSSRQGTYEQYF
TGCGCCAGCAGCTCCAGACAGGGAACCTACGAGCAGTACTTC
>TRBJ2-7|TRBD1|TRBV6-1|few
CASSVIEGARYEQYF
TGTGCCAGCAGTGTCATTGAGGGGGCGAGGTACGAGCAGTACTTC
>TRBJ1-5|.|TRBV10-3|.
CAISEWGEGSSNQPQHF
TGTGCCATCAGTGAGTGGGGGGAGGGGAGCAGCAATCAGCCCCAGCATTTT
>TRBJ1-2|TRBD1|TRBV7-2|.
CASSPDRDVNYGYTF
TGTGCCAGCAGCCCAGACAGGGACGTAAACTATGGCTACACCTTC
>TRBJ2-7|TRBD2|TRBV7-2|.
CASRGLAGVEQYF
TGTGCCAGCAGGGGACTAGCGGGAGTCGAGCAGTACTTC
>TRBJ2-1|TRBD1|TRBV4-1|.
CASSQPAFRDRANEQFF
TGCGCCAGCAGCCAGCCCGCGTTCCGGGACAGGGCTAATGAGCAGTTCTTC
>TRBJ1-1|TRBD1|TRBV18|.
CASSPRQGAHMNTEAFF
TGTGCCAGCTCACCACGCCAGGGGGCCCACATGAACACTGAAGCTTTCTTT
>TRBJ2-7|TRBD2|TRBV7-3|.
CASSSLAGAGEQYF
TGTGCCAGCAGCTCACTAGCGGGAGCTGGCGAGCAGTACTTC
>TRBJ2-1|TRBD2|TRBV27|.
CASRPTSGNYNEQFF
TGTGCCAGCAGACCGACTAGCGGGAACTACAATGAGCAGTTCTTC
>TRBJ1-1|.|TRBV4-1|.
CASSQGPLGGTEAFF
TGCGCCAGCAGCCAAGGGCCTCTGGGGGGCACTGAAGCTTTCTTT
>TRBJ1-6|TRBD1|TRBV25-1|.
CASRITGGFPNSPLHF
TGTGCCAGCAGGATAACAGGGGGTTTTCCTAATTCACCCCTCCACTTT
>TRBJ2-3|TRBD2|TRBV28|.
CASTPPGGPTDTQYF
TGTGCCAGCACCCCCCCGGGAGGGCCGACAGATACGCAGTATTTT
>TRBJ2-3|TRBD2|TRBV5-1|few
CASSLLAFPTGGLDTQYF
TGCGCCAGCAGCTTGCTCGCCTTTCCGACGGGAGGCTTAGATACGCAGTATTTT
>TRBJ2-7|.|TRBV6-1|.
CASSEGREQYF
TGTGCCAGCAGTGAAGGGAGGGAGCAGTACTTC
>TRBJ1-2|TRBD1|TRBV9|.
CASSPGQGNYGYTF
TGTGCCAGCAGCCCGGGACAGGGGAACTATGGCTACACCTTC
>TRBJ1-5|.|TRBV28|once
CASSTAGTLNQPQHF
TGTGCCAGCAGTACAGCCGGGACACTGAATCAGCCCCAGCATTTT
>TRBJ1-2|.|TRBV29-1|.
CSVAGLVYGYTF
TGCAGCGTTGCAGGGCTTGTCTATGGCTACACCTTC
>TRBJ1-2|TRBD1|TRBV7-3|.
CASSLMTGYGYTF
TGTGCCAGCAGCTTAATGACAGGGTATGGCTACACCTTC
>TRBJ2-7|.|TRBV27|.
CASSLSQGALSYEQYF
TGTGCCAGCAGTTTATCGCAAGGGGCGCTTTCCTACGAGCAGTACTTC
>TRBJ1-4|.|TRBV19|.
CASSVTGTTNEKLFF
TGTGCCAGTAGTGTCACAGGGACAACTAATGAAAAACTGTTTTTT
>TRBJ1-1|.|TRBV7-9|few
CASTDGGRRVVFAEAFF
TGTGCCAGCACCGACGGGGGGCGGAGGGTCGTATTCGCTGAAGCTTTCTTT
>TRBJ2-1|.|TRBV4-2|.
CASSQSFGTPRNEQFF
TGTGCCAGCAGCCAATCGTTCGGGACTCCGAGAAATGAGCAGTTCTTC
>TRBJ2-1|TRBD2|TRBV9|.
CASKPQGTSGHNEQFF
TGTGCCAGCAAGCCGCAAGGGACTAGCGGCCACAATGAGCAGTTCTTC
>TRBJ2-3|.|TRBV28|.
CASSSQQGRSTDTQYF
TGTGCCAGCAGCTCACAACAGGGTCGAAGCACAGATACGCAGTATTTT
>TRBJ2-7|.|TRBV28|.
CASSFFQDEQYF
TGTGCCAGCAGTTTTTTTCAGGACGAGCAGTACTTC
>TRBJ1-5|.|TRBV19|.
CASSVGGTHPHQPQHF
TGTGCCAGTAGTGTGGGGGGGACGCACCCCCATCAGCCCCAGCATTTT
>TRBJ1-5|.|TRBV12-2|.
CASRPPPVWGRGQPQHF
TGTGCAAGTCGCCCCCCCCCGGTTTGGGGGCGAGGTCAGCCCCAGCATTTT
>TRBJ1-2|.|TRBV9|.
CASSPPQGRHGYTF
TGTGCCAGCAGCCCTCCCCAGGGAAGACATGGCTACACCTTC
>TRBJ2-3|TRBD2|TRBV27|.
CASSSGLALADTQYF
TGTGCCAGCAGTTCAGGACTAGCGCTCGCAGATACGCAGTATTTT
>TRBJ2-7|TRBD1|TRBV19|.
CASSIEDRGAYEQYF
TGTGCCAGTAGTATAGAGGACAGGGGAGCGTACGAGCAGTACTTC
>TRBJ2-1|.|TRBV5-1|.
CASSLVDYEGEQFF
TGCGCCAGCAGCTTGGTTGACTATGAGGGTGAGCAGTTCTTC
>TRBJ1-4|.|TRBV4-2|few
CASSPKSYGVNEKLFF
TGTGCCAGCAGCCCGAAATCGTACGGGGTAAATGAAAAACTGTTTTTT
>TRBJ2-3|TRBD1|TRBV18|once
CASSRTGSTDTQYF
TGTGCCAGCTCACGGACAGGCTCCACAGATACGCAGTATTTT
>TRBJ2-7|TRBD2|TRBV4-1|.
CASSQVTSGSYEQYF
TGCGCCAGCAGCCAGGTGACTAGCGGGAGTTACGAGCAGTACTTC
>TRBJ2-6|TRBD2|TRBV4-1|few
CASSQGGAGRVSGANVLTF
TGCGCCAGCAGCCAAGGGGGAGCGGGGCGAGTCTCTGGGGCCAACGTCCTGACTTTC
>TRBJ2-7|.|TRBV10-2|.
CASSEQGLGDEQYF
TGCGCCAGCAGTGAGCAGGGTTTGGGCGACGAGCAGTACTTC
>TRBJ2-7|.|TRBV4-1|.
CASSLSEGREQYF
TGCGCCAGCAGCCTATCAGAGGGAAGGGAGCAGTACTTC
>TRBJ1-4|.|TRBV18|.
CASSLTDSYEKLFF
TGTGCCAGCTCACTGACGGACTCATATGAAAAACTGTTTTTT
>TRBJ1-1|.|TRBV7-7|.
CASSDNRVGDTEAFF
TGTGCCAGCAGCGACAACAGGGTTGGGGACACTGAAGCTTTCTTT
>TRBJ2-1|TRBD1|TRBV7-7|.
CASSLPPLGQGTSAEQFF
TGTGCTAGCAGCCTCCCTCCACTGGGACAGGGTACTTCAGCTGAGCAGTTCTTC
>TRBJ2-5|.|TRBV5-4|.
CASSLEEGTQTQYF
TGTGCCAGCAGCTTGGAGGAGGGGACCCAGACCCAGTACTTC
>TRBJ1-1|TRBD1|TRBV14|few
CASSQSVTGQEAFF
TGTGCCAGCAGCCAATCCGTCACGGGACAGGAAGCTTTCTTT
>TRBJ1-2|.|TRBV27|.
CASAPSPRGRGYTF
TGTGCCAGCGCCCCTTCTCCCAGGGGACGGGGCTACACCTTC
>TRBJ1-2|.|TRBV5-1|.
CASSSHSGGSGYTF
TGCGCCAGCAGCTCACATTCTGGGGGCTCGGGCTACACCTTC
>TRBJ1-1|.|TRBV2|.
CASRPQGNTEAFF
TGTGCCAGCAGACCACAGGGGAACACTGAAGCTTTCTTT
>TRBJ2-7|.|TRBV28|.
CASSLSRRSYEQYF
TGTGCCAGCAGTTTATCCCGGCGGTCCTACGAGCAGTACTTC
>TRBJ2-4|.|TRBV28|.
CASSSQMLAKNIQYF
TGTGCCAGCTCTTCGCAGATGCTAGCCAAAAACATTCAGTACTTC
>TRBJ1-3|.|TRBV7-9|.
CASSLVQGNTIYF
TGTGCCAGCAGCTTAGTACAGGGAAACACCATATATTTT